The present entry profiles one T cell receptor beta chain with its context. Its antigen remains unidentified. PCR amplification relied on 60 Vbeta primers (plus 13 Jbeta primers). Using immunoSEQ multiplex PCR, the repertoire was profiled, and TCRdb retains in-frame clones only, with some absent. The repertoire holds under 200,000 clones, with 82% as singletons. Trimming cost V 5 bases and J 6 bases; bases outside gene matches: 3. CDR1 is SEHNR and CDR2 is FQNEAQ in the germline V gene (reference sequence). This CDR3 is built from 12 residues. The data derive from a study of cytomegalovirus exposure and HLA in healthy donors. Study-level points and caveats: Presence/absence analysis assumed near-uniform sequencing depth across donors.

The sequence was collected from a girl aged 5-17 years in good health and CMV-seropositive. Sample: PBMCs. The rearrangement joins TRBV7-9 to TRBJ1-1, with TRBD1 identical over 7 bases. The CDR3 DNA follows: TGTGCCAGCAGCCAAGGGACAGCTGAAGCTTTCTTT. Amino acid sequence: CASSQGTAEAFF.